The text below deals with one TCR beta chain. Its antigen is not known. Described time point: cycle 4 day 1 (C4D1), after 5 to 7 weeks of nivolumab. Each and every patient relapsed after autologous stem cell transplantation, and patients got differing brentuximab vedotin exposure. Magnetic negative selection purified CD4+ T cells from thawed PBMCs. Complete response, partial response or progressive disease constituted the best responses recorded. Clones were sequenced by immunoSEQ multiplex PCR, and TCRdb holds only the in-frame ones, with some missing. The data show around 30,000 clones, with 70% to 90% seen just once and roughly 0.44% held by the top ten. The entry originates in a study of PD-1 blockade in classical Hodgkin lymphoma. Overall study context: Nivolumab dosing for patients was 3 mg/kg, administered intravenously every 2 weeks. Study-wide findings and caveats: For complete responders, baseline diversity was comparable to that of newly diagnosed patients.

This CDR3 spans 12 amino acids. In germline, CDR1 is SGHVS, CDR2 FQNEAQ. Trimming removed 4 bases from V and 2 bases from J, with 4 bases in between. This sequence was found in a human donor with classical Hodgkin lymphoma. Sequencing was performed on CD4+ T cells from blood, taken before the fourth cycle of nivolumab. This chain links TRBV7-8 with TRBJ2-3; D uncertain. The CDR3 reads CASSSYTDTQYF. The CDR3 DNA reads TGTGCCAGCAGCTCCTACACAGATACGCAGTATTTT.